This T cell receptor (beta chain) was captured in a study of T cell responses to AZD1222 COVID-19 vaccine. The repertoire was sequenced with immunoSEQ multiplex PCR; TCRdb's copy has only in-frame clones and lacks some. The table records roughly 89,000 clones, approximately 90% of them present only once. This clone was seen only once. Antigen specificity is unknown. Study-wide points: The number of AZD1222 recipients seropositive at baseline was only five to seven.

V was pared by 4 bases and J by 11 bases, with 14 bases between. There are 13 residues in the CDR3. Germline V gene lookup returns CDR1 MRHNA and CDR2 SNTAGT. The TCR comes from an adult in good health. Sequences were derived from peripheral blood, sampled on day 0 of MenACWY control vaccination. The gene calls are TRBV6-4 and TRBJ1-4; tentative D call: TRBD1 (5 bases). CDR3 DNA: TGTGCCAGCAGTGGGACTCAGGGTGCGAAACTGTTTTTT. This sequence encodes CASSGTQGAKLFF.